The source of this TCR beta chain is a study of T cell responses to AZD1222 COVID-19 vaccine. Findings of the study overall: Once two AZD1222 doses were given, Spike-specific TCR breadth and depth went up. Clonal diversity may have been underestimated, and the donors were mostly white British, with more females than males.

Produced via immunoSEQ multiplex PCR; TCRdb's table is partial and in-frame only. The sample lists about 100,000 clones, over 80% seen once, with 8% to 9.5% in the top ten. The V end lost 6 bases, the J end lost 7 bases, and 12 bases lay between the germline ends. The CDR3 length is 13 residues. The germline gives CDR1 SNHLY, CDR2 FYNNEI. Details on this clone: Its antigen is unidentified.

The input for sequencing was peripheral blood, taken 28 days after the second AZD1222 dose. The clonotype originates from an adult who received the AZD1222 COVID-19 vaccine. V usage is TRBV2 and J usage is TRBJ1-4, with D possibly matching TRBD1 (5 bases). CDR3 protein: CASRPGPSEKLFF. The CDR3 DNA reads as TGTGCCAGCAGACCGGGACCCAGTGAAAAACTGTTTTTT. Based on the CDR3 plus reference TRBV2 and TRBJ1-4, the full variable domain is EPEVTQTPSHQVTQMGQEVILRCVPISNHLYFYWYRQILGQKVEFLVSFYNNEISEKSEIFDDQFSVERPDGSNFTLKIRSTKLEDSAMYFCASRPGPSEKLFFGSGTQLSVL.